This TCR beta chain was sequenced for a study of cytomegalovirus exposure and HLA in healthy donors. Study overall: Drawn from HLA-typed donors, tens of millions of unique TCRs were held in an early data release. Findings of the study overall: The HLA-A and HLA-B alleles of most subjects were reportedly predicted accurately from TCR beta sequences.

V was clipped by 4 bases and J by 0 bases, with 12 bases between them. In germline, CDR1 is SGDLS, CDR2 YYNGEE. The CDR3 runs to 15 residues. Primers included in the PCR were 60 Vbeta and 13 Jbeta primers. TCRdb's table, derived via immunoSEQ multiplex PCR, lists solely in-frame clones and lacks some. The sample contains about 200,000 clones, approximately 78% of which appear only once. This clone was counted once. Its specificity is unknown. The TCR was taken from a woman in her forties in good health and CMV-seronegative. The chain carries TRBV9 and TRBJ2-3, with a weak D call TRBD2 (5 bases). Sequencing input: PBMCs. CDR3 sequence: CASSTRGESTDTQYF. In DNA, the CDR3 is TGTGCCAGCAGCACCCGGGGAGAGAGCACAGATACGCAGTATTTT.